A single sample gave rise to the 6 T cell receptor beta chains below, sequenced in a study of vaccination and CD4 T cells after COVID-19. With the Oncomine TCR Beta short-read assay, DNA from cultured CD4+ T cells was sequenced. TCRdb itself ran the PCR reads through MiXCR, one entry per CDR3 protein. Found here are roughly 12,000 distinct CDR3 sequences, about 56% of them singletons; the top ten hold 15%. Their recognized antigens are unknown. Treatment noted: approximately 9-day PBMC culture with coronavirus spike peptide pools or control peptides (ViraFEST assay). Sequenced sample: CD4+ T cells from blood, cultured in vitro. The receptors shown here come from a human donor who had recovered from COVID-19.

The chain carries TRBV28 and TRBJ2-1, with 15 bases aligning to TRBD2. V was clipped by 7 bases and J by 2 bases; unmatched bases: 3. Per the germline V gene, CDR1 is MDHEN and CDR2 is SYDVKM. The CDR3 runs to 16 residues. The CDR3 DNA follows: TGTGCCAGCATAAGGACTAGCGGGAGGGCCTACAATGAGCAGTTCTTC. Its translation is CASIRTSGRAYNEQFF.

CDR3 DNA sequence: TGTGCCAGCAGCTCACCCTATGGGGCCAACGTCCTGACTTTC. Its translation: CASSSPYGANVLTF. This chain connects TRBV7-2 to TRBJ2-6; D remains ambiguous. The CDR3 has 14 amino acids. Germline V CDR1 and CDR2: SGHTA, FQGNSA. V dropped 4 bases and J dropped 3 bases, with 7 bases sitting between them.

This chain links TRBV5-1 with TRBJ2-3, with D tentatively TRBD2 (6 bases). The germline CDR1 and CDR2 sequences are SGHRS and YFSETQ. The germline V and J ends were trimmed by 0 bases and 0 bases, with 11 bases remaining between them. The CDR3 has 16 amino acids. This chain's CDR3 is CASSLGPGESTDTQYF. The CDR3 nucleotides are TGCGCCAGCAGCTTGGGTCCGGGAGAGAGCACAGATACGCAGTATTTT. The variable domain in full, with the rest retrieved from reference TRBV5-1 and TRBJ2-3, is KAGVTQTPRYLIKTRGQQVTLSCSPISGHRSVSWYQQTPGQGLQFLFEYFSETQRNKGNFPGRFSGRQFSNSRSEMNVSTLELGDSALYLCASSLGPGESTDTQYFGPGTRLTVL.

The rearrangement joins TRBV4-1 to TRBJ2-2; TRBD1 aligns across 9 bases. The junction had 9 bases not matched to a gene; V was cut back by 0 bases and J by 4 bases. Looked up from germline, CDR1 is MGHRA and CDR2 is YSYEKL. This CDR3 has 18 residues. In DNA, the CDR3 is TGCGCCAGCAGCCAAGAGGGGACAGGGAACGTGGGCACCGGGGAGCTGTTTTTT. Protein sequence: CASSQEGTGNVGTGELFF.

This clonotype showed up just a few times. The rearrangement links TRBV7-8 to TRBJ2-1; D may be TRBD1 (6 bases). Germline CDR1 is SGHVS and CDR2 is FQNEAQ. The CDR3 totals 17 residues. V dropped 4 bases and J dropped 0 bases, with 16 bases sitting between them. The CDR3 reads CASSSATHRDSYNEQFF. In nucleotides, the CDR3 is TGTGCCAGCAGCTCCGCTACTCACAGGGACTCCTACAATGAGCAGTTCTTC.

A few counts support this clonotype. The chain has TRBV2 and TRBJ2-5; D is possibly TRBD2 (5 bases). This CDR3 has 15 residues. Trimming left V 2 bases short and J 5 bases short, with 15 bases between. The V gene's germline CDR1 is SNHLY and CDR2 FYNNEI. This CDR3 is CASSETGAGPETQYF. In DNA form, the CDR3 reads TGTGCCAGCAGTGAAACTGGCGCGGGTCCGGAGACCCAGTACTTC.